The subject of this entry is one T cell receptor (beta chain). Original methodology: The assay estimated nucleated cells by amplifying reference gene primers. Sequenced by immunoSEQ multiplex PCR; TCRdb stores in-frame clones only, minus some. V and J calls plus clone size are reproduced from that table; the DNA served to infer D and trimming. The data contain about 290,000 clones, just under 85% of them singletons. The data are from a study of blood T cell repertoires in COVID-19. Specimen: peripheral blood. The TCR sequence derives from a woman between 50 and 59 years old with active or convalescent COVID-19.

This chain's CDR3 is CASSQFDRDSPLHF. DNA of the CDR3: TGTGCCAGCAGCCAATTCGACAGAGATTCACCCCTCCACTTT. V and J are TRBV16 and TRBJ1-6; tentatively, D is TRBD1 (5 bases). The CDR3 runs to 14 residues. Germline V gene data show CDR1 as KGHSY and CDR2 as FQNENV. V was pared by 1 base and J by 8 bases, with 9 bases between.